These 5 T cell receptor beta chains share one sample of origin, sequenced in a study of blood T cell repertoires in COVID-19. Profiled with immunoSEQ multiplex PCR; TCRdb holds only in-frame clones, not every one. Among tens of thousands of clones listed, under 85% were seen once. Sequencing used peripheral blood. These receptors all come from a man aged 80 or over with acute or convalescent COVID-19.

This clone occurred a few times. The chain recombines TRBV7-3 with TRBJ1-2; possible D gene TRBD1, 5 bases. CDR1 SGHTA and CDR2 FQGTGA come from the germline V gene. The CDR3 is 14 residues long. Trimming took 5 bases from V and 9 from J, leaving 19 bases between them. The chain's CDR3 is CASSLFGRVESYTF. In DNA, the CDR3 is TGTGCCAGCAGCCTCTTTGGCAGGGTAGAAAGCTACACCTTC.

The gene calls are TRBV5-5 and TRBJ2-2; no clear D gene. Germline V gives CDR1 SGHKS, CDR2 YYEKEE (reference sequence). This CDR3 has 12 residues. The V and J ends lost 6 bases and 5 bases respectively, with 8 bases between them. DNA of the CDR3: TGTGCCAGCACGCAGTTTACCGGGGAGCTGTTTTTT. This codes for CASTQFTGELFF.

This clone was observed a handful of times. The CDR3 region is CASSPQAGRVADTQYF. The CDR3 nucleotides read TGTGCCAGCAGCCCCCAGGCAGGGAGGGTAGCAGATACGCAGTATTTT. The chain has TRBV7-2 and TRBJ2-3; TRBD2 matches at 7 bases. This CDR3 has 16 residues. V shed 5 bases, J shed 4 bases, and the junction held 12 bases outside the gene matches. From germline, CDR1 is SGHTA and CDR2 FQGNSA.

The chain has TRBV19 and TRBJ1-5, with TRBD1 identical over 9 bases. V was pared by 5 bases and J by 5 bases, with 7 bases of the junction left unmatched. Per the germline V gene, CDR1 is LNHDA and CDR2 is SQIVND (reference sequence). The CDR3 runs 15 residues. The DNA of the CDR3 is TGTGCCAGTAGTCCGGACAGGGGTAACTATCAGCCCCAGCATTTT. Translated, it gives CASSPDRGNYQPQHF.

This chain links TRBV5-4 with TRBJ2-5, with 11 bases fitting TRBD2. The CDR3 runs to 16 residues. V lost 4 bases, J lost 5 bases, and 10 bases stayed unmatched. CDR1 is SGHNT, CDR2 YYREEE, per germline (reference sequence). The DNA of the CDR3 is TGTGCCAGCAGCCCCCGAGAGGTAGCGGGGGGGGAGACCCAGTACTTC. Encoded protein: CASSPREVAGGETQYF.